This TCR beta chain was found in a study of T cell changes during pregnancy in multiple sclerosis. Here immunoSEQ multiplex PCR was the method, and the copy in TCRdb shows in-frame clones only, minus some. Of 50,000 to 65,000 clones listed, approximately 94% are singletons. V shed 1 base and J 0 bases; nucleotides not matched to a gene: 7. This CDR3 is built from 17 residues. Germline-derived CDR1 and CDR2 are SGHRS and YFSETQ. This clonotype was sampled from a female donor with multiple sclerosis, enrolled in a pregnancy study. The sequencing here drew on CD8+ T cells from peripheral blood mononuclear cells, taken in the second trimester of pregnancy. This rearrangement joins TRBV5-1 to TRBJ2-1; 7 nucleotides agree with TRBD2. In DNA, the CDR3 is TGCGCCAGCAGCTTGTTACCTCTAGCGGACTCCTACAATGAGCAGTTCTTC. This encodes CASSLLPLADSYNEQFF.